The clone carrying this T cell receptor beta chain was recorded a few times. The antigen remains unidentified. This CDR3 spans 13 amino acids. Germline-derived CDR1 and CDR2 are MGHDK and SYGVNS. The junction had 2 bases not matched to a gene; V was cut back by 4 bases and J by 6 bases. The data belong to a study of blood T cells in healthy people across ages. Together with a sample-barcoded 5' primer, a J-beta primer mix was included in a second PCR lasting roughly 6 to 12 cycles. One entry per CDR3 protein results from TCRdb running MiXCR on the 5' RACE reads. Of some 1.6 million distinct CDR3 sequences listed, about 35% were seen once; the top ten hold around 11%. Findings of the study overall: There were more naive CD4+ cells and higher diversity in long-lived donors than in aged donors.

This clonotype was obtained from a woman aged 25 to 39 in good health. The sequenced material came from blood. The rearrangement joins TRBV25-1 to TRBJ1-1; 10 nucleotides match TRBD1. The CDR3 here is CASSAGTGAEAFF. The DNA for the CDR3 is TGTGCCAGCAGTGCCGGGACAGGGGCTGAAGCTTTCTTT.